The 31 T cell receptor beta chains presented below share a single source sample, sequenced in a study of naive and memory T cell subsets. Four PCR rounds used nested alpha and beta constant region primers plus the SP2 primer. Each CDR3 protein gets one entry after TCRdb re-called the 5' RACE reads with MiXCR. The table has about 60,000 distinct CDR3 sequences, approximately 8% seen once. The library had UMIs added by 3' ligation of an oligonucleotide to TCR cDNA. The receptors originated from a female donor in good health.

In this sample, this clonotype turned up a few times. The CDR3 sequence: CASSTAHNSPLHF. In DNA, the CDR3 is TGTGCCAGTAGTACCGCCCATAATTCACCCCTCCACTTT. This chain connects TRBV19 to TRBJ1-6; D remains unclear. This CDR3 is built from 13 residues. Germline loops: CDR1 LNHDA, CDR2 SQIVND (reference sequence). Trimming cost V 4 bases and J 5 bases, with 6 bases left between them.

This chain joins TRBV28 and TRBJ2-5; TRBD2 is a possible D gene (5 bases). The V gene's germline CDR1 is MDHEN and CDR2 SYDVKM. The CDR3 runs 13 residues. V was shortened by 5 bases and J by 4 bases, with 11 bases between the two germline ends. The CDR3 DNA follows: TGTGCCAGCAGTCCATTGGGGAGAGAGACCCAGTACTTC. This sequence encodes CASSPLGRETQYF. Full variable domain (remainder filled in from reference TRBV28 and TRBJ2-5): DVKVTQSSRYLVKRTGEKVFLECVQDMDHENMFWYRQDPGLGLRLIYFSYDVKMKEKGDIPEGYSVSREKKERFSLILESASTNQTSMYLCASSPLGRETQYFGPGTRLLVL.

The rearrangement links TRBV27 to TRBJ2-3; 13 bases align to TRBD2. The length of the CDR3 is 17 residues. Per germline, CDR1 MNHEY and CDR2 SMNVEV (reference sequence). J lost 1 base, V lost 4 bases, and 5 bases had no gene match. The CDR3 bases are TGTGCCAGCAGTTCATCGGGACTAGCGGGGCGCACAGATACGCAGTATTTT. Protein: CASSSSGLAGRTDTQYF.

This clonotype was picked up a small number of times. The rearrangement joins TRBV2 to TRBJ2-7; maybe TRBD1 (6 bases). The CDR3 covers 13 residues. V lost 6 bases to trimming and J lost 5 bases, with 14 bases between them. Germline loops: CDR1 SNHLY, CDR2 FYNNEI. The CDR3 DNA reads as TGTGCCAGCAGCTCGGACAGTATCCACGAGCAGTACTTC. It specifies CASSSDSIHEQYF. Based on the CDR3 plus reference TRBV2 and TRBJ2-7, the full variable domain is EPEVTQTPSHQVTQMGQEVILRCVPISNHLYFYWYRQILGQKVEFLVSFYNNEISEKSEIFDDQFSVERPDGSNFTLKIRSTKLEDSAMYFCASSSDSIHEQYFGPGTRLTVT.

This clonotype was observed at least ten times. The V gene is TRBV9, the J gene TRBJ1-2; 9 bases fit TRBD1. The CDR3 is made up of 14 amino acids. V dropped 0 bases and J dropped 6; count of bases not matched to a gene: 3. In germline, CDR1 is SGDLS, CDR2 YYNGEE. The CDR3 spells CASSVGRTGDGYTF. In DNA, the CDR3 is TGTGCCAGCAGCGTAGGTAGGACAGGGGATGGCTACACCTTC.

This clonotype was counted between two and nine times. V gene TRBV12-3 or TRBV12-4 combines with J gene TRBJ1-1; D is perhaps TRBD1 (6 bases). The CDR3 is 13 residues long. Between the trimmed V and J ends, which lost 5 bases and 4 bases, there was a span of 11 bases. The CDR3 coding sequence is TGTGCCAGCAGTAAGACAGGTGGCACTGAAGCTTTCTTT. Protein product: CASSKTGGTEAFF.

This clonotype showed up just once. CDR3 sequence (DNA): TGCAGCGTGTTGTTGGGTGAAGGGGGGGACGAGCAGTACTTC. This translates into CSVLLGEGGDEQYF. The V call is TRBV29-1, the J call TRBJ2-7; tentative D call: TRBD2 (7 bases). V lost 6 bases and J lost 5, with 20 bases in between. The CDR3 spans 14 residues. Germline V CDR1 and CDR2: SQVTM, ANQGSEA.

This clonotype was detected only a few times. The chain employs TRBV7-2 and TRBJ1-2, with no clear D. V lost 5 bases and J 1 base, leaving 5 bases between the germline ends. CDR3 length: 12 residues. Per the germline V gene, CDR1 is SGHTA and CDR2 is FQGNSA. CDR3 in amino acids: CASSPNNYGYTF. CDR3 sequence (DNA): TGTGCCAGCAGCCCCAATAACTATGGCTACACCTTC.

The chain combines TRBV25-1 with TRBJ1-5, with D perhaps matching TRBD1 (5 bases). Germline-derived CDR1 and CDR2 are MGHDK and SYGVNS. The V and J ends lost 2 bases and 5 bases respectively, with 13 bases between them. This CDR3 has 15 amino acids. The CDR3 here is CASSEKGRGYQPQHF. The CDR3 nucleotides are TGTGCCAGCAGTGAAAAGGGACGAGGTTATCAGCCCCAGCATTTT. The full variable domain, its missing parts supplied by reference TRBV25-1 and TRBJ1-5, is EADIYQTPRYLVIGTGKKITLECSQTMGHDKMYWYQQDPGMELHLIHYSYGVNSTEKGDLSSESTVSRIRTEHFPLTLESARPSHTSQYLCASSEKGRGYQPQHFGDGTRLSIL.

This clonotype was seen repeatedly, ten times or more. V is TRBV11-2 and J is TRBJ1-1; no reliable D call. V was cut by 5 bases and J by 4 bases, with 11 bases left in between. Per the germline V gene, CDR1 is SGHAT and CDR2 is FQNNGV. The CDR3 covers 13 residues. The CDR3 region is CASSPDRGTEAFF. The CDR3 bases are TGTGCCAGCAGCCCCGATCGGGGCACTGAAGCTTTCTTT.

The rearrangement links TRBV4-1 to TRBJ1-6; D is unresolved. Germline V gives CDR1 MGHRA, CDR2 YSYEKL. The ends were cut back, 4 bases at V and 0 bases at J, with 13 bases in the middle. This CDR3 has 17 residues. The CDR3 DNA reads as TGCGCCAGCAGCCTTAAGACGGTTAGCTCCTATAATTCACCCCTCCACTTT. This translates into CASSLKTVSSYNSPLHF.

The sample holds a few counts of this clonotype. This sequence joins TRBV7-2 and TRBJ2-5, with 11 bases aligning to TRBD2. Trimming cost V 1 base and J 6 bases; bases outside gene matches: 13. The CDR3 has 18 amino acids. The germline CDR1 and CDR2 sequences are SGHTA and FQGNSA. The CDR3 DNA reads as TGTGCCAGCAGCTTAGACCCCACTACTAGCGGGAGTGAGAAGACCCAGTACTTC. Translation: CASSLDPTTSGSEKTQYF.

This clonotype was seen a single time. With a much larger clone just one base away, this may be a read error. The V call is TRBV4-1, the J call TRBJ2-1; unclear D gene. The CDR3 has 15 amino acids. V shed 4 bases and J shed 4 bases, with 14 bases lying between them. Looked up from germline, CDR1 is MGHRA and CDR2 is YSYEKL. This CDR3 reads CASSLSTSRYNEQFF. The CDR3 coding sequence is TGCGCCAGCAGCCTGTCTACATCCCGTTACAATGAGCAGTTCTTC.

The gene calls are TRBV19 and TRBJ2-4, with 7 bases fitting TRBD1. V was clipped by 6 bases and J by 6 bases; unmatched bases: 5. This CDR3 comprises 13 residues. CDR1 is LNHDA, CDR2 SQIVND, per germline (reference sequence). CDR3 sequence: CASRSGGANIQYF. The CDR3 DNA reads as TGTGCCAGTAGGTCAGGGGGTGCAAACATTCAGTACTTC. Supplemented by reference TRBV19 and TRBJ2-4, the full variable domain reads DGGITQSPKYLFRKEGQNVTLSCEQNLNHDAMYWYRQDPGQGLRLIYYSQIVNDFQKGDIAEGYSVSREKKESFPLTVTSAQKNPTAFYLCASRSGGANIQYFGAGTRLSVL.

This clonotype appeared a few times. The chain combines TRBV12-3 or TRBV12-4 with TRBJ2-3; unclear D gene. V lost 3 bases and J lost 1, with 11 bases in between. CDR3 length: 15 residues. The CDR3 sequence is CASSLVTPRTDTQYF. The DNA of the CDR3 is TGTGCCAGCAGTTTGGTTACACCGCGCACAGATACGCAGTATTTT.

This clonotype was counted ten times or more. The gene calls are TRBV27 and TRBJ1-1; D unresolved. Looked up from germline, CDR1 is MNHEY and CDR2 is SMNVEV (reference sequence). V lost 5 bases to trimming and J lost 1 base, with 8 bases between them. CDR3 length: 13 amino acids. This CDR3 is CASSRQENTEAFF. CDR3 DNA: TGTGCCAGCAGTCGGCAGGAGAACACTGAAGCTTTCTTT.

CDR3 loop: CSVEYTGADTDTQYF. The CDR3, as DNA: TGCAGCGTTGAGTATACAGGAGCTGACACAGATACGCAGTATTTT. The chain couples TRBV29-1 to TRBJ2-3; the D gene is possibly TRBD1 (5 bases). V lost 3 bases to trimming and J lost 2 bases, with 15 bases between them. Germline CDR1 SQVTM, CDR2 ANQGSEA. The CDR3 length is 15 residues.

This chain joins TRBV7-9 and TRBJ2-7; TRBD1 matches at 7 bases. This CDR3 region has 15 residues. V was clipped by 5 bases and J by 0 bases; unmatched bases: 7. Germline V gives CDR1 SEHNR, CDR2 FQNEAQ (reference sequence). The chain's CDR3 is CASSPTGLSSYEQYF. The CDR3 region has the DNA TGTGCCAGCAGCCCGACAGGGCTCAGCTCCTACGAGCAGTACTTC.

This clonotype came up a few times. The V and J genes are TRBV9 and TRBJ2-7; 7 nucleotides line up with TRBD1. The length of the CDR3 is 13 residues. V lost 4 bases to trimming and J lost 3 bases; unmatched junction nucleotides: 4. Germline lookup yields CDR1 SGDLS and CDR2 YYNGEE. The CDR3 DNA reads TGTGCCAGCAGCCCGGGACAGTACTACGAGCAGTACTTC. This sequence encodes CASSPGQYYEQYF. The entire variable domain, with the rest obtained from reference TRBV9 and TRBJ2-7, is as follows: DSGVTQTPKHLITATGQRVTLRCSPRSGDLSVYWYQQSLDQGLQFLIQYYNGEERAKGNILERFSAQQFPDLHSELNLSSLELGDSALYFCASSPGQYYEQYFGPGTRLTVT.

This clonotype was counted many times. The chain couples TRBV11-2 to TRBJ2-3; perhaps TRBD2 as D (6 bases). CDR3 length: 15 amino acids. V lost 5 bases and J 4 bases, leaving 16 bases between the germline ends. CDR1 is SGHAT and CDR2 is FQNNGV in the germline V gene. The CDR3 nucleotides are TGTGCCAGCAGCCAGGGACTGTCTAGGGCAGATACGCAGTATTTT. Translation gives CASSQGLSRADTQYF. The whole variable domain, remainder taken from reference TRBV11-2 and TRBJ2-3, is EAGVAQSPRYKIIEKRQSVAFWCNPISGHATLYWYQQILGQGPKLLIQFQNNGVVDDSQLPKDRFSAERLKGVDSTLKIQPAKLEDSAVYLCASSQGLSRADTQYFGPGTRLTVL.

This clonotype was detected a few times. The rearrangement uses TRBV29-1 and TRBJ2-7; D gene ambiguous. Between the trimmed V and J ends, which lost 0 bases and 3 bases, there was a span of 9 bases. The CDR3 is 13 residues long. Germline-derived CDR1 and CDR2 are SQVTM and ANQGSEA. CDR3 sequence (DNA): TGCAGCGTTGAAGAAGAAGCCCACTACGAGCAGTACTTC. Translating gives CSVEEEAHYEQYF.

J is TRBJ2-1 and V is TRBV2; 11 bases match TRBD2. The trim removed 5 bases at V and 10 bases at J, leaving 10 bases unmatched. Germline V lookup: CDR1 SNHLY, CDR2 FYNNEI. The CDR3 spans 15 residues. In DNA, the CDR3 is TGTGCCAGCAGTATAGCGGGGGGGCCTGTCCGGGAGCAGTTCTTC. Amino acids: CASSIAGGPVREQFF.

The chain couples TRBV14 to TRBJ1-2; no definite D call. This CDR3 contains 13 residues. Germline CDR1 reads SGHDN; CDR2 reads FVKESK. V lost 4 bases and J 7 bases, leaving 13 bases between the germline ends. CDR3 loop: CASSPRRESGYTF. The DNA of the CDR3 is TGTGCCAGCAGCCCTAGGCGCGAATCTGGCTACACCTTC. The full variable domain, its missing parts supplied by reference TRBV14 and TRBJ1-2, is EAGVTQFPSHSVIEKGQTVTLRCDPISGHDNLYWYRRVMGKEIKFLLHFVKESKQDESGMPNNRFLAERTGGTYSTLKVQPAELEDSGVYFCASSPRRESGYTFGSGTRLTVV.

The chain couples TRBV4-2 to TRBJ1-1, with D possibly being TRBD1 (5 bases). This CDR3 comprises 15 residues. Trimming stripped 0 bases from V and 1 base from J, with 9 bases between. Germline CDR1 is LGHNA and CDR2 is YNFKEQ. The CDR3 coding sequence is TGTGCCAGCAGCCAAGAGGGGCAGGAGAACACTGAAGCTTTCTTT. Translating it yields CASSQEGQENTEAFF.

This clonotype came up many times. The chain combines TRBV5-1 with TRBJ1-1, with D unclear. This CDR3 comprises 15 residues. CDR1 is SGHRS and CDR2 is YFSETQ in the germline V gene. Trimming took 3 bases from V and 4 from J, leaving 16 bases between them. CDR3 DNA: TGCGCCAGCAGCTCTGGGGAATGGGAGAGCACTGAAGCTTTCTTT. It translates to CASSSGEWESTEAFF.

This chain links TRBV28 with TRBJ2-7; the match to TRBD2 covers 8 bases. The junction had 12 bases not matched to a gene; V was cut back by 5 bases and J by 3 bases. The V gene's germline CDR1 is MDHEN and CDR2 SYDVKM. The CDR3 loop spans 16 amino acids. CDR3 sequence reads: CASSAPGRAWGYEQYF. In nucleotides, the CDR3 is TGTGCCAGCAGTGCCCCCGGGAGGGCCTGGGGCTACGAGCAGTACTTC.

This clonotype was observed at least ten times. This chain connects TRBV11-2 to TRBJ1-1, with no clear D. Deletions cut 1 base from V and 1 base from J, with 10 bases between. The germline CDR1 and CDR2 sequences are SGHAT and FQNNGV. The CDR3 is 15 amino acids. The CDR3 is CASSLVGEGNTEAFF. DNA for the CDR3: TGTGCCAGCAGCTTAGTCGGTGAAGGGAACACTGAAGCTTTCTTT.

This clonotype was detected a few times. The chain uses TRBV7-2 and TRBJ1-2; the D gene is possibly TRBD1 (6 bases). CDR1 is SGHTA, CDR2 FQGNSA, per germline. The V end lost 2 bases, the J end lost 3 bases, and 7 bases lay between the germline ends. The CDR3 is 13 residues long. The chain's CDR3 is CASSLNRDYGYTF. CDR3 sequence (DNA): TGTGCCAGCAGCTTAAACAGGGACTATGGCTACACCTTC.

This clonotype was detected only a few times. The V call is TRBV20-1, the J call TRBJ2-7; 13 positions match TRBD2. The CDR3 consists of 14 residues. In germline, CDR1 is DFQATT, CDR2 SNEGSKA (reference sequence). V was clipped by 5 bases and J by 4 bases; unmatched bases: 5. CDR3 coding DNA: TGCAGTGCTTCCGGGACTAGCGGGAATTACGAGCAGTACTTC. This gives the protein CSASGTSGNYEQYF.

The chain uses TRBV12-3 or TRBV12-4 and TRBJ2-1; 8 positions agree with TRBD2. This CDR3 is built from 15 residues. Germline trimming cut 6 bases from V and 3 bases from J; bases unmatched to any gene: 7. DNA of the CDR3: TGTGCCAGCAGGGTGGCGGGGGGCAACTACAATGAGCAGTTCTTC. Translated: CASRVAGGNYNEQFF.

CDR3 DNA: TGCGCCAGCAGCTTGGGGGGGGCAGGAGGTGAAGCTTTCTTT. It yields the protein CASSLGGAGGEAFF. V gene TRBV5-1 combines with J gene TRBJ1-1, with D perhaps TRBD1 (6 bases). V was pared by 0 bases and J by 7 bases, with 13 bases between. Germline V gene data show CDR1 as SGHRS and CDR2 as YFSETQ. The CDR3 is made up of 14 amino acids.